A selection of T cell receptor beta chains follows, all from one sample in a study of identical twins. TCRdb independently ran MiXCR on the 5' RACE reads; one entry per CDR3 protein. This table has 690,000 or so distinct CDR3 sequences, over 8.5% appearing once. A further study also used this sample, focusing on yellow fever vaccine responses in identical twins.

The specimen sequenced was PBMCs. These receptors were obtained from a woman between 18 and 30 years old in good health. The CDR3 runs from the conserved cysteine through the conserved F or W. A D gene is named only where the DNA matches it firmly. For some rows the clone size is stated as once, few or many, or as a class when expanded; others skip it.

D gene | clone size | J gene | V gene | CDR3 DNA | CDR3 protein
. | few | TRBJ2-1 | TRBV6-6 | TGTGCCAGCAGTGCTGGCCGCAATGAGCAGTTCTTC | CASSAGRNEQFF
. | many | TRBJ2-1 | TRBV29-1 | TGCAGCGTCCGAGGGACGATAGGGAATGAGCAGTTCTTC | CSVRGTIGNEQFF
. | few | TRBJ2-4 | TRBV5-1 | TGCGCCAGCAGCTTGATGCCGGGCTCGGGGGGCCTACTGACCAAAAACATTCAGTACTTC | CASSLMPGSGGLLTKNIQYF
. | many | TRBJ2-7 | TRBV5-1 | TGCGCCAGCAGCTTGGGAGGGCTGGCGTCCTACGAGCAGTACTTC | CASSLGGLASYEQYF
. | few | TRBJ2-1 | TRBV20-1 | TGCAGTGCTAGCAGTAGCCTGAAACACAATGAGCAGTTCTTC | CSASSSLKHNEQFF
. | . | TRBJ1-1 | TRBV5-1 | TGCGCCAGCAGAATATGGAGTGAGAACACTGAAGCTTTCTTT | CASRIWSENTEAFF
. | few | TRBJ1-5 | TRBV27 | TGTGCCACCCCGGAGTTAAAGTGGGGCAATCAGCCCCAGCATTTT | CATPELKWGNQPQHF
TRBD1 | . | TRBJ2-1 | TRBV20-1 | TGCAGTGCTACTCTCTCCCGGGACAGGGGGAATGAGCAGTTCTTC | CSATLSRDRGNEQFF
. | . | TRBJ2-5 | TRBV20-1 | TGCAGTGCTAGAGGGAGGGCACAAGAGACCCAGTACTTC | CSARGRAQETQYF
TRBD1 | . | TRBJ1-1 | TRBV5-6 | TGTGCCAGCAGCTTTCCCGACAGGGGGACTGAAGCTTTCTTT | CASSFPDRGTEAFF
TRBD2 | . | TRBJ2-5 | TRBV27 | TGTGCCAGCACCGGACTAGCGGCCAATGGAGTGGAGACCCAGTACTTC | CASTGLAANGVETQYF
. | . | TRBJ2-2 | TRBV4-3 | TGCGCCAGCAGCCAAGATTTAGTATCCGCCGGGGAGCTGTTTTTT | CASSQDLVSAGELFF
. | few | TRBJ2-3 | TRBV2 | TGTGCCAGTTTGGACAGTACAGATACGCAGTATTTT | CASLDSTDTQYF
TRBD1 | few | TRBJ2-2 | TRBV7-9 | TGTGCCAGCAGCTTAGACAGGGGTAGCCAGAACACCGGGGAGCTGTTTTTT | CASSLDRGSQNTGELFF